Below, one T cell receptor (beta chain) is given with its context. The antigen remains unidentified. Quantitative barcoded 5'-RACE was used to prepare TCR beta libraries. A single record per CDR3 protein comes from TCRdb applying MiXCR to the 5' RACE reads. This table holds about 750,000 distinct CDR3 sequences, 15% to 20% found once. This sample was taken from a study of CD8 T cells in ankylosing spondylitis. Study-wide results and caveats: Apparently characteristic of ankylosing spondylitis blood was a TCR beta motif (eight highly homologous variants).

Sequenced: blood, either unsorted or a sorted T cell fraction (not recorded which). The TCR sequence derives from a male donor with ankylosing spondylitis.

The CDR3 DNA reads as TGTGCCAGCAGCCTCCTTGACAGGGGAGGTGGCTACACCTTC. This encodes CASSLLDRGGGYTF. This chain connects TRBV3-1 to TRBJ1-2; 8 bases are a match to TRBD1. The V and J ends lost 4 bases and 7 bases, in that order; junction bases with no gene match: 8. The CDR3 length is 14 residues. Germline CDR1 LGHDT, CDR2 YNNKEL (reference sequence).